This T cell receptor beta chain is from a study of Ad26.COV2.S vaccination and SARS-CoV-2 variants. Study-level points and caveats: Placebo recipients had lower spike-specific TCR breadth than vaccine recipients. In vaccinated individuals, spike-specific CD8+ and CD4+ T cell responses reportedly displayed substantial breadth. Possibly, TCR breadth and depth analyses underestimated total T cell responses.

Sequenced by immunoSEQ multiplex PCR; TCRdb stores in-frame clones only, minus some. The sample shows about 680,000 clones, around 89% of them seen only once. Losses at the gene ends were 4 bases for V and 4 bases for J; bases not matched to a gene: 8. The germline CDR1 and CDR2 sequences are SGHNT and YYREEE (reference sequence). CDR3 length: 16 amino acids. The sample's treatment: roughly 19 received Ad26.COV2.S at low or high dose, single or two shots; 5 received placebo; per-sample allocation not given. Day 63 after the first injection of vaccine or placebo was the sampling time. The donor was a Boston adult aged 18-55 years. On this clone: Its target is unknown.

Sequences were derived from peripheral blood, sampled in a trial of Ad26.COV2.S vaccine versus placebo. The gene calls are TRBV5-4 and TRBJ2-2; 9 bases map to TRBD2. The receptor was isolated from a person between 18 and 59 years old who received the Ad26.COV2.S COVID-19 vaccine or a placebo. CDR3 nucleotides: TGTGCCAGCAGCCACAGCGGGAGGATGGCCACCGGGGAGCTGTTTTTT. It specifies CASSHSGRMATGELFF.